These T cell receptor beta chains were read from a single sample in a study of blood T cell repertoires in COVID-19. This table comes from immunoSEQ multiplex PCR, and its TCRdb copy is limited to in-frame clones, with some not included. The sample carries about 180,000 clones, about 80% recorded once. Input material: peripheral blood. The receptors shown here come from a woman in her 70s with acute or convalescent COVID-19. Each CDR3 is given with its conserved first and last residue. D genes are given only for firm matches. The listing skips clone size in some rows; elsewhere it reads once, few, many or a size class.

D gene,V gene,clone size,J gene,CDR3 protein,CDR3 DNA
.,TRBV7-8,.,TRBJ2-7,CASSLTGYEQYF,TGTGCCAGCAGCCTGACAGGCTACGAGCAGTACTTC
.,TRBV19,.,TRBJ1-2,CASNVWGLAGYTF,TGTGCCAGTAATGTCTGGGGGCTGGCTGGCTACACCTTC
TRBD2,TRBV13,.,TRBJ2-1,CASRLRTSSYNEQFF,TGTGCCAGCAGACTCCGGACTAGCTCCTACAATGAGCAGTTCTTC
.,TRBV24-1,.,TRBJ2-3,CATSEGAGGNKDTQYF,TGTGCCACCAGTGAAGGGGCAGGGGGGAACAAAGATACGCAGTATTTT
TRBD1,TRBV5-1,.,TRBJ1-4,CASSLFGQGDNEKLFF,TGCGCCAGCAGCTTGTTTGGGCAGGGGGATAATGAAAAACTGTTTTTT
TRBD1,TRBV29-1,.,TRBJ1-4,CSVSNRGSDEKLFF,TGCAGCGTTAGTAACAGGGGGTCGGACGAAAAACTGTTTTTT
TRBD2,TRBV2,.,TRBJ2-7,CASGAGRGYEQYF,TGTGCCAGCGGGGCCGGGAGGGGTTACGAGCAGTACTTC
.,TRBV9,.,TRBJ1-3,CASSAGGASGNTIYF,TGTGCCAGCAGCGCGGGGGGGGCCTCTGGAAACACCATATATTTT
.,TRBV11-2,few,TRBJ1-1,CASSLVRSGVGTEAFF,TGTGCCAGCAGCTTAGTACGCTCAGGGGTGGGCACTGAAGCTTTCTTT
.,TRBV20-1,.,TRBJ2-5,CSAMAVSAQYF,TGCAGTGCTATGGCGGTTTCGGCCCAGTACTTC
.,TRBV3-1/TRBV3-2,.,TRBJ1-1,CASSPGRQGMSTEAFF,TGTGCCAGCAGCCCAGGGCGTCAGGGGATGAGTACTGAAGCTTTCTTT
TRBD2,TRBV25-1,.,TRBJ2-1,CASRRLAGGNEQFF,TGTGCCAGCCGACGACTAGCGGGAGGCAATGAGCAGTTCTTC
.,TRBV15,.,TRBJ2-4,CATSRERGGAKNIQYF,TGTGCCACCAGCAGAGAAAGAGGGGGAGCCAAAAACATTCAGTACTTC
TRBD1,TRBV28,once,TRBJ1-1,CASSRDRAALAFF,TGTGCCAGCAGTCGGGACAGGGCTGCTTTGGCTTTCTTT
TRBD1,TRBV27,.,TRBJ1-6,CASRDRGRNSPLHF,TGTGCCAGCAGGGACAGGGGACGAAATTCACCCCTCCACTTT
.,TRBV6-5,.,TRBJ1-2,CASNSRGDNGYTF,TGTGCCAGCAACTCCCGGGGGGACAATGGCTACACCTTC
TRBD2,TRBV20-1,.,TRBJ2-7,CSASLPSGRGLLYEQYF,TGCAGTGCTAGTCTTCCTAGCGGGAGGGGTCTTTTATACGAGCAGTACTTC
.,TRBV5-6,.,TRBJ1-3,CASSAGGSESGNTIYF,TGTGCCAGCAGCGCCGGGGGGAGTGAATCTGGAAACACCATATATTTT
TRBD1,TRBV7-9,.,TRBJ1-5,CASSLFPGTGNNQPQHF,TGTGCCAGCAGCTTATTTCCCGGGACAGGGAACAATCAGCCCCAGCATTTT
.,TRBV6-1,few,TRBJ1-1,CASSDFTVNTEAFF,TGTGCCAGCAGTGATTTTACAGTGAACACTGAAGCTTTCTTT
.,TRBV19,.,TRBJ1-1,CASSKPLDSRIF,TGTGCCAGTAGTAAACCCCTGGACTCCCGGATCTTT
TRBD2,TRBV27,.,TRBJ2-7,CASSIGTSGYEQYF,TGTGCCAGCAGTATCGGGACTAGCGGCTACGAGCAGTACTTC
.,TRBV7-9,.,TRBJ2-4,CASSSDRDMGSRAKNIQYF,TGTGCCAGCAGCTCTGACCGGGACATGGGGTCTCGAGCCAAAAACATTCAGTACTTC
TRBD2,TRBV5-1,.,TRBJ2-2,CASSLSGSRNTGELFF,TGCGCCAGCAGCTTGAGCGGGAGTCGAAACACCGGGGAGCTGTTTTTT
TRBD2,TRBV5-1,.,TRBJ2-4,CASSPGTGTSGALAKNIQYF,TGCGCCAGCAGCCCGGGGACCGGGACTAGCGGGGCTCTAGCCAAAAACATTCAGTACTTC
.,TRBV10-1,once,TRBJ1-2,CASSDSGANSGYTF,TGCGCCAGCAGTGATTCAGGGGCGAATTCAGGCTACACCTTC
.,TRBV2,.,TRBJ1-2,CASKGEINYGYTF,TGTGCCAGCAAAGGAGAAATAAACTATGGCTACACCTTC
TRBD2,TRBV4-2,.,TRBJ2-1,CASSQSHMGLAGNEQFF,TGTGCCAGCAGCCAAAGCCATATGGGACTAGCAGGCAATGAGCAGTTCTTC
TRBD2,TRBV5-6,few,TRBJ2-1,CASSSGTSGRFGDEQFF,TGTGCCAGCAGCTCCGGGACTAGCGGGAGATTTGGGGATGAGCAGTTCTTC
TRBD2,TRBV7-3,.,TRBJ2-6,CASSLQPSGVSGANVLTF,TGTGCCAGCAGCTTACAGCCTAGCGGGGTCTCTGGGGCCAACGTCCTGACTTTC
TRBD2,TRBV3-1/TRBV3-2,.,TRBJ2-1,CASSRGSGSGGEQFF,TGTGCCAGCAGCCGGGGTAGCGGGAGCGGGGGTGAGCAGTTCTTC
.,TRBV2,.,TRBJ1-4,CASSRGKGATNEKLFF,TGTGCCAGCAGTCGGGGAAAGGGTGCAACTAATGAAAAACTGTTTTTT
.,TRBV7-2,.,TRBJ2-7,CASALAVNHEQYF,TGTGCCAGCGCTTTGGCAGTGAACCACGAGCAGTACTTC
TRBD1,TRBV2,.,TRBJ2-5,CASRAPGQVTGTQYF,TGTGCCAGCAGGGCCCCGGGACAGGTTACCGGGACCCAGTACTTC
TRBD1,TRBV5-1,.,TRBJ1-2,CASRSGQGGRGGYTF,TGCGCCAGCAGATCGGGACAGGGGGGCCGTGGTGGCTACACCTTC
TRBD2,TRBV7-2,.,TRBJ2-7,CASSISSGGLAGEQYF,TGTGCCAGCAGCATTTCCTCGGGGGGACTAGCGGGAGAGCAGTACTTC
.,TRBV2,.,TRBJ2-2,CASSEQRTGELFF,TGTGCCAGCAGTGAGCAGAGGACCGGGGAGCTGTTTTTT
.,TRBV5-6,few,TRBJ2-7,CASRFSGRAYEQYF,TGTGCCAGCAGGTTCTCGGGCAGGGCCTACGAGCAGTACTTC
TRBD1,TRBV3-1/TRBV3-2,once,TRBJ2-1,CATSQGQTNEQFF,TGTGCCACCTCACAGGGGCAAACCAATGAGCAGTTCTTC
TRBD2,TRBV7-3,.,TRBJ2-3,CASSSRGGTDTQYF,TGTGCCAGCAGCTCCCGGGGAGGGACAGATACGCAGTATTTT